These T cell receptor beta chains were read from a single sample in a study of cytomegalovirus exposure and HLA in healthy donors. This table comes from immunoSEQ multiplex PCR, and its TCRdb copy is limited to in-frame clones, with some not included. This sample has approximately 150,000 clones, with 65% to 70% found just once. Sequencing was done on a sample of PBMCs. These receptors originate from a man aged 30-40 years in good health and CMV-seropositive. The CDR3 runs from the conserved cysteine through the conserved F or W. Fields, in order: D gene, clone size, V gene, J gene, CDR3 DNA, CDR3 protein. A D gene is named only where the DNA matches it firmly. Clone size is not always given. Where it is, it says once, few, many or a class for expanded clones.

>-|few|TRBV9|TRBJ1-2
TGTGCCAGCAGTCCAGAGTCCGGGGGGCAGAATGGCTACACCTTC
CASSPESGGQNGYTF
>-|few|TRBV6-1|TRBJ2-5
TGTGCCAGCAGTGAATGGGACAGAGGAGGGTCCCAGTACTTC
CASSEWDRGGSQYF
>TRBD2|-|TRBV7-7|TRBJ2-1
TGTGCTAGCAGCTTAGGGCGGGAGTCTGGGGATGAGCAGTTCTTC
CASSLGRESGDEQFF
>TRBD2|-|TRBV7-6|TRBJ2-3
TGTGCCAGCAGCTTAGCAGGGGAGGGCTTCGCAGATACGCAGTATTTT
CASSLAGEGFADTQYF
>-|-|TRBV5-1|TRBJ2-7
TGCGCCAGCAGTCCGGACAATTCCTACGAGCAGTACTTC
CASSPDNSYEQYF
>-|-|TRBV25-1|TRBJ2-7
TGTGCCAGCAGTATCCGAGGGGAGCAGTACTTC
CASSIRGEQYF
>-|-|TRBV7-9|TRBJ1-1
TGTTCCAGCAGCTTAGGACAGACTGAAGCTTTCTTT
CSSSLGQTEAFF
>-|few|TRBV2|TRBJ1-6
TGTGCCAGCAGTGAAGCAACGGGGGGGAATAATTCACCCCTCCACTTT
CASSEATGGNNSPLHF
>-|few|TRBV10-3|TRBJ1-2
TGTGCCATCAGTGAGTCGATGGGCGAGGGCTATGGCTACACCTTC
CAISESMGEGYGYTF
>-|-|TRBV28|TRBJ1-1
TGTGCCAGCAGTCTGGACATTCCTAGGTCCACTGAAGCTTTCTTT
CASSLDIPRSTEAFF
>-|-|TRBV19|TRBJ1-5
TGTGCCAGTAGCAATCGGGGGGCAAGACAGCCCCAGCATTTT
CASSNRGARQPQHF
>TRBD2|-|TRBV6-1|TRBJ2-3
TGTGCCAGCAGTGAGGTACTAGCGGGAGGAGATACGCAGTATTTT
CASSEVLAGGDTQYF
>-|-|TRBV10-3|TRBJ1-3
TGTGCCATCAGCGATTCCCCAGGCCGTGGAAACACCATATATTTT
CAISDSPGRGNTIYF
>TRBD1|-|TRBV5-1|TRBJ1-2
TGCGCCAGCAGCCTACAACCGGGACAGGGCTATGGCTACACCTTC
CASSLQPGQGYGYTF
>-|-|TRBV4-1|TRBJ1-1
TGCGCCAGCAGCCAAGGGGGCCGTTGGGTAGGGGTTACTGAAGCTTTCTTT
CASSQGGRWVGVTEAFF
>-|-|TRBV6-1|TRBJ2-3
TGTGCCAGCAGATATGGCAGATTCACAGATACGCAGTATTTT
CASRYGRFTDTQYF
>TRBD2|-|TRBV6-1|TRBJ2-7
TGTGCCAGCAGTGATTTGGGAACTAGCGGGAGGTGGGAGCAGTACTTC
CASSDLGTSGRWEQYF
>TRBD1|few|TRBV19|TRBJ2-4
TGTGCCAGTAGTCTATCTACAGGGGGGATAGCCAAAAACATTCAGTACTTC
CASSLSTGGIAKNIQYF
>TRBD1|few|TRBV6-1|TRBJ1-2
TGTGCCAGCAGTGCCCGACAGGGCTGGGGCTACACCTTC
CASSARQGWGYTF
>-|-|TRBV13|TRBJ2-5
TGTGCCAGCAGCCATATCGCTGAGTTTTGGGAGACCCAGTACTTC
CASSHIAEFWETQYF
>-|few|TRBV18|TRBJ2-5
TGTGCCAGCTCACCACTCGTTGGGCCCCAAGAGACCCAGTACTTC
CASSPLVGPQETQYF
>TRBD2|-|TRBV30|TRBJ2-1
TGTGCCTGGGGACTAGCGGGAATATCGCGGAATGAGCAGTTCTTC
CAWGLAGISRNEQFF
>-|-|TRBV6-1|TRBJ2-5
TGTGCCAGCATAGGGGCCAAAGCTGGGGAGACCCAGTACTTC
CASIGAKAGETQYF
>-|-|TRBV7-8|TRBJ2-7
TGTGCCAGCGCCTTAGAACGAGGAGCTATTTCGTACGAGCAGTACTTC
CASALERGAISYEQYF
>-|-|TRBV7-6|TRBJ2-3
TGTGCCAGCAGCTTAGAGGGGGATACGCAGTATTTT
CASSLEGDTQYF
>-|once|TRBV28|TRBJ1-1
TGTGCCAGCAGTTCGTTCGACAGGTCTGAAGCTTTCTTT
CASSSFDRSEAFF
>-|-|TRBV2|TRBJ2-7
TGTGCCAGCAGTGAACAGGGATATAGCTCCTACGAGCAGTACTTC
CASSEQGYSSYEQYF
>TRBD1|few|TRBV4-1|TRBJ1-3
TGCGCCAGCAGCCCGGACAGGAGCTCTGGAAACACCATATATTTT
CASSPDRSSGNTIYF
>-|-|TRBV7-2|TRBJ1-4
TGTGCCAGCAGCCTGGACAGAGGTAATGAAAAACTGTTTTTT
CASSLDRGNEKLFF
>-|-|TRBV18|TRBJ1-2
TGTGCCAGCTCACCCCAGGGGAGAGACGGTGGCTACACCTTC
CASSPQGRDGGYTF
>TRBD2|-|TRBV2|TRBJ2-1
TGTGCCAGCAGTGAAATGGGCGGGAGACTCAATGAGCAGTTCTTC
CASSEMGGRLNEQFF
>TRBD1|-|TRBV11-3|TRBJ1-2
TGTGCCAGCAGCTTTACCACAGGGGCGGGCGGCTACACCTTC
CASSFTTGAGGYTF
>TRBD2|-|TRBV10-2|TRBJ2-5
TGCGCCAGCATGACCGAGGGACTAGCGGGAGGGCCATTCGAGACCCAGTACTTC
CASMTEGLAGGPFETQYF
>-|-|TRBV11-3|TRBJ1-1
TGTGCCAGCAGCTTAGAAATTTGGGGGCAAGAATGGACTGAAGCTTTCTTT
CASSLEIWGQEWTEAFF
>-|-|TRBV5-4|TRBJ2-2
TGTGCCAGCAGCTTGCGGGTTCCGAACACCGGGGAGCTGTTTTTT
CASSLRVPNTGELFF
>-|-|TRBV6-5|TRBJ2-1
TGTGCCAGCAGTGGGGCCAACAATGAGCAGTTCTTC
CASSGANNEQFF
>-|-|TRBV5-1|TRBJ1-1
TGCGCCAGCAGCGTCACGGAACAGGCGATTGAAGCTTTCTTT
CASSVTEQAIEAFF
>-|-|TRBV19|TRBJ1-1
TGTGCCAGTAGTTACTCCTACAGCACTGAAGCTTTCTTT
CASSYSYSTEAFF
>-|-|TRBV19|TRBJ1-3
TGTGCCAGTAGTAGGTGGGGCGCTTCTGGAAACACCATATATTTT
CASSRWGASGNTIYF
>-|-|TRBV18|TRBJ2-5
TGTGCCAGCTCACCATTCAAAGAGACCCAGTACTTC
CASSPFKETQYF
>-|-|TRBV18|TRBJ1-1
TGTGCCAGCTCACCCTCGGGGGGCGAGGGATCCGAAGCTTTCTTT
CASSPSGGEGSEAFF
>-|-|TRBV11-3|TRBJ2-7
TGTGCCAGCAGCTTCAGTTCGGACTTTAACTACGAGCAGTACTTC
CASSFSSDFNYEQYF
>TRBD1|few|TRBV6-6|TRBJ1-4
TGTGCCAGCAGTGCAGACAGGGGTGGGGAAAAACTGTTTTTT
CASSADRGGEKLFF
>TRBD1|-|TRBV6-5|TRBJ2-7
TGTGCCAGCGCCCCGGGACAGGGCTACGAGCAGTACTTC
CASAPGQGYEQYF
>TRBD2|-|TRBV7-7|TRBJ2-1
TGTGCTAGCAGCTTAGGGCTAGCGGGAGGCAATGAGCAGTTCTTC
CASSLGLAGGNEQFF
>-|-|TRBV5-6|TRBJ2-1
TGTGCCAGCAAAGTACAGGGTGGGGGCTCCTACAATGAGCAGTTCTTC
CASKVQGGGSYNEQFF
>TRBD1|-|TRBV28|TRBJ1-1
TGTGCCTCTTGGACAGGGTTGAACACTGAAGCTTTCTTT
CASWTGLNTEAFF
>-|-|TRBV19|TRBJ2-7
TGTGCCAGTAGTGTCGGGGACTCCTACGAGCAGTACTTC
CASSVGDSYEQYF
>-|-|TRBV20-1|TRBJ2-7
TGCAGTGCTAGTACCGCGTACGAGCAGTACTTC
CSASTAYEQYF
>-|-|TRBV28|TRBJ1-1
TGTGCCAGCAGCCCCCCTGGCCGTGGCACTGAAGCTTTCTTT
CASSPPGRGTEAFF
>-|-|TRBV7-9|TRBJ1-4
TGTGCCAGCAGCTTAGGGGGCACTAATGAAAAACTGTTTTTT
CASSLGGTNEKLFF
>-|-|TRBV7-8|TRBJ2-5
TGTGCCAGCAGCTTAGGGCTAGCTAGAGAGACCCAGTACTTC
CASSLGLARETQYF
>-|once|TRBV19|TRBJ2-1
TGTGCCAGTAGTACGACCGGACTGCAAGTCTGGCAGTTCTTC
CASSTTGLQVWQFF
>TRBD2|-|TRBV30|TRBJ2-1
TGTGCCTGGAGTGACAGCGGGAGGATCCATGAGCAGTTCTTC
CAWSDSGRIHEQFF
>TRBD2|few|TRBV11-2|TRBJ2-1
TGTGCCAGCAGCTTAGAGGGGGACAAGCCGGGACTAGCGGGGAACAATGAGCAGTTCTTC
CASSLEGDKPGLAGNNEQFF